Listed below are T cell receptor beta chains from one sample, sequenced in a study of beta chain features in type 1 diabetes. Measured with immunoSEQ multiplex PCR; TCRdb has only the in-frame clones, and not every one. This repertoire shows about 270,000 clones, 11% to 15% found once; its top ten account for 0.026%. Sequenced: naive CD4+ T cells from blood. Source of these receptors: a woman aged 40 to 50 in good health. CDR3s include the opening cysteine and the closing phenylalanine or tryptophan. The D gene is left open where the match is weak. Clone size is not always given. Where it is, it says once, few, many or a class for expanded clones.

j_call,v_call,clone_size,d_call,cdr3_aa,cdr3_nt
TRBJ1-6,TRBV7-8,NA,NA,CASSLELLYNSPLHF,TGTGCCAGCAGCTTAGAACTGCTCTATAATTCACCCCTCCACTTT
TRBJ1-6,TRBV6-6,few,NA,CASRHRDSPLHF,TGTGCCAGCAGGCACAGGGATTCACCCCTCCACTTT
TRBJ1-5,TRBV2,NA,TRBD1,CASTGQLNQPQHF,TGTGCCAGCACGGGACAGCTCAATCAGCCCCAGCATTTT
TRBJ2-5,TRBV7-6,NA,NA,CASSFQLLAGQYF,TGTGCCAGCAGCTTTCAATTGCTGGCAGGGCAGTACTTC
TRBJ2-3,TRBV7-9,few,NA,CASSPYYGERSDTQYF,TGTGCCAGCAGCCCCTACTATGGGGAGAGATCAGATACGCAGTATTTT
TRBJ2-7,TRBV6-5,NA,NA,CASSLAGSYEQYF,TGTGCCAGCAGTCTGGCAGGGTCCTACGAGCAGTACTTC
TRBJ1-2,TRBV4-1,NA,TRBD1,CASSQDRDRGYGYTF,TGCGCCAGCAGCCAAGATCGGGACAGGGGTTATGGCTACACCTTC
TRBJ2-7,TRBV4-2,few,TRBD2,CASSQEERAGLEQYF,TGTGCCAGCAGCCAAGAGGAGAGAGCGGGACTGGAGCAGTACTTC
TRBJ1-2,TRBV7-9,few,TRBD1,CASSPRTGNYGYTF,TGTGCCAGCAGCCCCCGGACAGGGAACTATGGCTACACCTTC
TRBJ2-4,TRBV7-9,NA,NA,CASSLATGIEAKNIQYF,TGTGCCAGCAGCTTAGCGACTGGAATCGAAGCCAAAAACATTCAGTACTTC
TRBJ2-5,TRBV11-2,few,NA,CASSFGSQETQYF,TGTGCCAGCAGTTTTGGGAGCCAAGAGACCCAGTACTTC
TRBJ2-3,TRBV21-1,few,NA,CASSKGEEDLVKDTQYF,TGTGCCAGCAGCAAAGGGGAGGAGGACCTCGTTAAAGATACGCAGTATTTT
TRBJ1-4,TRBV11-2,NA,TRBD1,CASSILRGRKEKLFF,TGTGCCAGCAGCATCCTCAGGGGGCGGAAAGAAAAACTGTTTTTT
TRBJ2-7,TRBV2,few,NA,CASSLRGSPSPYEQYF,TGTGCCAGCAGTCTGCGGGGTAGTCCAAGTCCCTACGAGCAGTACTTC
TRBJ2-3,TRBV5-1,NA,NA,CASSLAKQGPTDTQYF,TGCGCCAGCAGCTTGGCCAAACAGGGACCAACAGATACGCAGTATTTT
TRBJ2-3,TRBV10-2,few,NA,CASSEPSPKVTDTQYF,TGCGCCAGCAGTGAGCCTAGCCCCAAGGTTACAGATACGCAGTATTTT
TRBJ1-2,TRBV5-4,NA,TRBD1,CASSGDRVYYGYTF,TGTGCCAGCAGCGGGGACAGGGTGTACTATGGCTACACCTTC
TRBJ1-1,TRBV5-1,NA,TRBD1,CASSTGGVGNTEAFF,TGCGCCAGCAGCACAGGGGGCGTCGGGAACACTGAAGCTTTCTTT
TRBJ1-5,TRBV19,NA,NA,CASSIALNQPQHF,TGTGCCAGTAGTATAGCCCTTAATCAGCCCCAGCATTTT
TRBJ1-2,TRBV7-8,NA,TRBD1,CASSSRTGTGTF,TGTGCCAGCAGCTCCCGGACAGGGACAGGCACCTTC
TRBJ2-1,TRBV19,NA,TRBD1,CASQSRGRDNEQFF,TGTGCCTCTCAGTCAAGGGGGCGCGACAATGAGCAGTTCTTC
TRBJ1-2,TRBV19,few,TRBD1,CASHPQGQSHYGYTF,TGTGCCAGCCACCCCCAGGGACAGTCCCACTATGGCTACACCTTC
TRBJ1-2,TRBV6-6,few,NA,CASTSRGYGYTF,TGTGCCAGCACCTCACGGGGCTATGGCTACACCTTC
TRBJ2-7,TRBV2,few,TRBD1,CASSLQGAFYEQYF,TGTGCCAGCAGTCTACAGGGGGCGTTTTACGAGCAGTACTTC
TRBJ1-2,TRBV5-4,few,NA,CASSFDGQIYGYTF,TGTGCCAGCAGCTTTGACGGACAGATCTATGGCTACACCTTC
TRBJ2-5,TRBV19,NA,NA,CASSTRAGSMGQETQYF,TGTGCCAGTAGTACGAGAGCGGGCAGTATGGGTCAAGAGACCCAGTACTTC
TRBJ1-1,TRBV7-2,NA,NA,CASSERPNGNTEAFF,TGTGCCAGCAGCGAGCGCCCAAACGGGAACACTGAAGCTTTCTTT
TRBJ2-5,TRBV11-2,NA,TRBD1,CASSRDRGETQYF,TGTGCCAGCAGCCGGGACAGGGGGGAGACCCAGTACTTC
TRBJ1-1,TRBV7-8,few,NA,CASSLDYNTEAFF,TGTGCCAGCAGCTTAGATTATAACACTGAAGCTTTCTTT
TRBJ2-3,TRBV5-8,NA,TRBD1,CASSSGDRGTDTQYF,TGTGCCAGCAGCTCCGGGGACAGAGGCACAGATACGCAGTATTTT
TRBJ1-2,TRBV25-1,few,NA,CASSDNIYYGYTF,TGTGCCAGCAGTGATAATATCTACTATGGCTACACCTTC
TRBJ1-6,TRBV7-9,few,TRBD1,CASSLVAGTDNSPLHF,TGTGCCAGCAGCTTAGTTGCCGGGACAGACAATTCACCCCTCCACTTT
TRBJ2-3,TRBV5-1,few,NA,CASSLLQGFGTQYF,TGCGCCAGCAGCTTGTTACAGGGCTTCGGTACGCAGTATTTT
TRBJ1-2,TRBV7-2,NA,NA,CASSLWGGANYGYTF,TGTGCCAGCAGCTTATGGGGGGGAGCTAACTATGGCTACACCTTC
TRBJ1-1,TRBV12-5,once,TRBD1,CASGFTTNRGNTEAFF,TGTGCTAGTGGATTTACGACTAACAGGGGGAATACTGAAGCTTTCTTT
TRBJ1-5,TRBV7-2,NA,NA,CASRSRENQPQHF,TGTGCCAGCAGATCGAGGGAAAATCAGCCCCAGCATTTT
TRBJ2-2,TRBV13,NA,TRBD2,CASRGLAGTGELFF,TGTGCCAGCAGGGGACTAGCGGGGACCGGGGAGCTGTTTTTT
TRBJ2-7,TRBV4-1,NA,TRBD2,CASSHERLAANREQYF,TGCGCCAGCAGCCATGAAAGACTAGCGGCGAACAGGGAGCAGTACTTC
TRBJ2-7,TRBV5-1,NA,TRBD1,CASSLDRGPQYF,TGCGCCAGCAGCTTGGACAGGGGCCCTCAGTACTTC
TRBJ2-5,TRBV10-2,few,NA,CATGHFQETQYF,TGCGCCACCGGACACTTCCAAGAGACCCAGTACTTC